The source of this T cell receptor (beta chain) is a study of T cell responses to AZD1222 COVID-19 vaccine. Study-wide findings and caveats: Targeting of unmutated variant regions was reportedly seen in nearly half of spike-specific TCRs. White British donors predominated, females outnumbered males, and clonal diversity was possibly underestimated.

The CDR3 sequence is 12 residues long. Trimming cost V 3 bases and J 6 bases, with 11 bases left between them. Germline V gene data show CDR1 as DFQATT and CDR2 as SNEGSKA (reference sequence). As to this clone: Antigen unknown.

Assay used: immunoSEQ multiplex PCR; TCRdb lists only in-frame clones, some missing. The sample holds some 80,000 clones; about 83% are singletons and the top ten take about 26%. The input for sequencing was peripheral blood, taken 28 days after the second dose of the MenACWY control vaccine. This sequence was found in an adult who received the MenACWY meningococcal vaccine as a control. The chain uses TRBV20-1 and TRBJ1-1; D call uncertain. CDR3 nucleotide sequence: TGCAGTGCTAGTCTGGGATTTGCTGAAGCTTTCTTT. It yields the protein CSASLGFAEAFF.